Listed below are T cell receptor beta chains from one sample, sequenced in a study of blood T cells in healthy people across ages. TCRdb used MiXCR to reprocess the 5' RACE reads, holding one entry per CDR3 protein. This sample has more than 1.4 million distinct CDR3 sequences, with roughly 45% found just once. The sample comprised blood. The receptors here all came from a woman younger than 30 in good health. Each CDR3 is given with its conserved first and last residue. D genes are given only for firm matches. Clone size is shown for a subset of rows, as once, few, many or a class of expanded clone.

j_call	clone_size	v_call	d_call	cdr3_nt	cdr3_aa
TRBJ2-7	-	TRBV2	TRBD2	TGTGCCAGCATTCCGCGGGGGATCCTCTACGAGCAGTACTTC	CASIPRGILYEQYF
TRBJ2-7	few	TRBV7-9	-	TGTGCCAGCAGCAAAACAGGGTTCTCAACCGGCTACGAGCAGTACTTC	CASSKTGFSTGYEQYF
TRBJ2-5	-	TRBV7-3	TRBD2	TGTGCCAGCAGCTTAACGGGGCCCCAGGGACTAGCGTTAGAGGAGACCCAGTACTTC	CASSLTGPQGLALEETQYF
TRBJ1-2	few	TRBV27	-	TGTGCCAGCAGTTTATTTCGGGATGGCTATGGCTACACCTTC	CASSLFRDGYGYTF
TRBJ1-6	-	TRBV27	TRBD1	TGTGCCAGCAGTACCGGGACAGTTTTTTCACCTCTCCACTTT	CASSTGTVFSPLHF
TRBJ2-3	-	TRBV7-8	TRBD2	TGTGCCAGCAGCTTCCTAGCGGCGTCAAGCACAGATACGCAGTATTTT	CASSFLAASSTDTQYF
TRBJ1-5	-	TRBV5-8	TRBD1	TGTACCAGCACCGAGACAGGGGGATTCTATCAGCCCCAGCATTTT	CTSTETGGFYQPQHF
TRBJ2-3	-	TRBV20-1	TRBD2	TGCAGTGAACATAAGAGCGGGGGGGCCGTGGAGACAGATACGCAGTATTTT	CSEHKSGGAVETDTQYF
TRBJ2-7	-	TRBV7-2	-	TGTGCCAGCAGCTGGGGACTCCAACCCTACGAGCAGTACTTC	CASSWGLQPYEQYF
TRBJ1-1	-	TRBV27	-	TGTGCCAGCAGTTTAGGGGCCAGGGGTGCGAAAGGGACTGAAACTTTCTTT	CASSLGARGAKGTETFF
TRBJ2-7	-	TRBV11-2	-	TGTGCCAGCAGCTCGAAGACAGGAACCTATCGCGAGCAGTACTTC	CASSSKTGTYREQYF
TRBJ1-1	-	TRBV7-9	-	TGTGCCAGCAGCTTAGAGACAGCAAAAGCTTTCTTT	CASSLETAKAFF
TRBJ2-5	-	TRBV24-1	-	TGTGCCACCAGTGATACCGGGGCCGGAGAGACCCAGTACTTC	CATSDTGAGETQYF
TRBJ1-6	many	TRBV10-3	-	TGTGCCATCAGTGAGGGCAGGGACCTAAATTCACCCCTCCACTTT	CAISEGRDLNSPLHF
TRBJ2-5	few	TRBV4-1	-	TGCGCCAGCAGCCAAGGCCCTCGACGAGAAGAGACCCAGTACTTC	CASSQGPRREETQYF
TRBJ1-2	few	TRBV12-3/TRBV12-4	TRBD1	TGTGCCAGCCTGACAGGGGCCCATGGCTACACCTTC	CASLTGAHGYTF